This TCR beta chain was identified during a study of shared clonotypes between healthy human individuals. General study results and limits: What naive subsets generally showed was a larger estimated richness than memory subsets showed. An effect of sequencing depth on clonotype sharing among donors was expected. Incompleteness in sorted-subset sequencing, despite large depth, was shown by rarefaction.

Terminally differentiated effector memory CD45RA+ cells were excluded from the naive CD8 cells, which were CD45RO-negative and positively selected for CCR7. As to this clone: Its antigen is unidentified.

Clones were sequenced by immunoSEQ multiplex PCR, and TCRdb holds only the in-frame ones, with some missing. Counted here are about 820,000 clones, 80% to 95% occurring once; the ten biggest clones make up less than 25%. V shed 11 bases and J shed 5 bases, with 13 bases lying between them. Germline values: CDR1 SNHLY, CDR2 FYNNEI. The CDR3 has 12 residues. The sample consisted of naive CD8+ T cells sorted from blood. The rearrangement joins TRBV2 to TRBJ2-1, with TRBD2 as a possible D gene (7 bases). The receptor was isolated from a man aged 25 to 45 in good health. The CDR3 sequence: CAQGRGNNEQFF. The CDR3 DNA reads TGTGCCCAGGGGAGGGGGAACAATGAGCAGTTCTTC.